These T cell receptor beta chains were read from a single sample in a study of CD8+ T cells in alopecia areata. Method: immunoSEQ multiplex PCR; TCRdb's copy keeps in-frame clones and lacks some. The sample records over 90,000 clones, 70% to 90% being singletons. This specimen was CD8+ T cells sorted from blood, taken at approximately week 30, from a patient treated with tofacitinib. These receptor sequences come from a human donor with alopecia areata. The CDR3 runs from the conserved cysteine through the conserved F or W. A D gene is named only where the DNA matches it firmly. Clone size appears in some rows only: once, few, many, or a class for an expanded clone.

J gene	clone size	D gene	V gene	CDR3 protein	CDR3 DNA
TRBJ2-7	.	TRBD1	TRBV19	CASSATGDSSYEQYF	TGTGCCAGTAGTGCCACAGGGGATAGCTCCTACGAGCAGTACTTC
TRBJ2-5	once	TRBD2	TRBV7-6	CASSYAAGGREETQYF	TGTGCCAGCAGCTATGCCGCGGGAGGGCGGGAAGAGACCCAGTACTTC
TRBJ2-1	.	TRBD2	TRBV29-1	CSGAGGLSNSYNEQFF	TGCAGCGGTGCGGGGGGTCTATCTAACTCCTACAATGAGCAGTTCTTC
TRBJ2-7	.	.	TRBV4-2	CASSQATGDVRPYEQYF	TGTGCCAGCAGCCAAGCCACCGGGGACGTAAGACCTTACGAGCAGTACTTC
TRBJ2-1	.	TRBD2	TRBV6-5	CASRPSGASYNEQFF	TGTGCCAGCAGACCCAGCGGGGCTTCCTACAATGAGCAGTTCTTC
TRBJ2-7	.	.	TRBV15	CATSSGHSYEQYF	TGTGCCACCAGCAGTGGTCACTCCTACGAGCAGTACTTC
TRBJ1-2	.	.	TRBV7-9	CASKDPGRNYGYTF	TGTGCCAGCAAGGACCCCGGCAGAAACTATGGCTACACCTTC
TRBJ2-2	few	.	TRBV7-3	CASSLPGGYTGELFF	TGTGCCAGCAGCTTACCAGGGGGGTACACCGGGGAGCTGTTTTTT
TRBJ2-7	.	.	TRBV5-4	CASSFWGLSYEQYF	TGTGCCAGCAGCTTCTGGGGTCTCTCCTACGAGCAGTACTTC
TRBJ1-1	few	TRBD1	TRBV7-8	CASSLIGTGDAFF	TGTGCCAGCAGCTTAATCGGGACAGGGGACGCTTTCTTT
TRBJ2-7	few	.	TRBV10-3	CAISEVEGPSYEQYF	TGTGCCATCAGTGAGGTGGAGGGTCCCTCCTACGAGCAGTACTTC
TRBJ2-7	.	.	TRBV29-1	CSALGDAYGQYF	TGCAGCGCTTTGGGGGACGCCTACGGGCAGTACTTC
TRBJ2-7	.	.	TRBV7-3	CASSQGGGSGYEQYF	TGTGCCAGCAGCCAAGGGGGCGGGAGTGGTTACGAGCAGTACTTC
TRBJ2-7	once	TRBD2	TRBV5-1	CASSTGGGRVEQYF	TGCGCCAGCAGCACCGGCGGGGGGCGGGTCGAGCAGTACTTC
TRBJ2-1	.	.	TRBV7-3	CASSSPDARNEQFF	TGTGCCAGCAGCTCTCCGGACGCACGCAATGAGCAGTTCTTC
TRBJ2-2	.	TRBD1	TRBV6-7	CASSYPIDTGTGTTGELFF	TGTGCCAGCAGTTACCCCATCGATACCGGGACAGGGACCACCGGGGAGCTGTTTTTT
TRBJ2-7	few	.	TRBV10-3	CAISVTDSYEQYF	TGTGCCATCAGTGTAACAGATAGCTACGAGCAGTACTTC
TRBJ2-5	.	TRBD1	TRBV7-9	CASSHPAIQGTFETQYF	TGTGCCAGCAGCCATCCAGCGATACAGGGGACGTTCGAGACCCAGTACTTC
TRBJ2-6	.	.	TRBV5-1	CASSARGAGAGANALTF	TGCGCCAGCAGCGCACGGGGGGCCGGTGCCGGGGCCAACGCCCTGACTTTC
TRBJ2-1	.	.	TRBV11-2	CASSSTLLGRSYNEQFF	TGTGCCAGCAGCTCCACACTGCTTGGTAGAAGCTACAATGAGCAGTTCTTC
TRBJ2-1	.	.	TRBV15	CATSTTRGAYNEQFF	TGTGCCACCAGCACAACCCGTGGAGCCTACAATGAGCAGTTCTTC
TRBJ2-7	few	.	TRBV2	CASSGTVSYEQYF	TGTGCCAGCAGTGGGACAGTTTCCTACGAGCAGTACTTC
TRBJ1-6	once	.	TRBV13	CASSLSRSSYNSPLHF	TGTGCCAGCAGCTTGTCCAGGAGCTCCTATAATTCACCCCTCCACTTT
TRBJ2-2	.	.	TRBV7-3	CASSLRPAGWSENTGELFF	TGTGCCAGCAGCTTAAGGCCCGCTGGATGGTCGGAGAACACCGGGGAGCTGTTTTTT
TRBJ1-1	.	.	TRBV27	CASGYLEAFF	TGTGCCAGCGGTTACCTTGAAGCTTTCTTT
TRBJ2-2	.	.	TRBV7-9	CASSLRDLNTGELFF	TGTGCCAGCAGCTTAAGGGACTTGAACACCGGGGAGCTGTTTTTT
TRBJ2-1	.	.	TRBV7-9	CASETNEPGREQFF	TGTGCCAGCGAAACGAACGAACCGGGTCGCGAGCAGTTCTTC